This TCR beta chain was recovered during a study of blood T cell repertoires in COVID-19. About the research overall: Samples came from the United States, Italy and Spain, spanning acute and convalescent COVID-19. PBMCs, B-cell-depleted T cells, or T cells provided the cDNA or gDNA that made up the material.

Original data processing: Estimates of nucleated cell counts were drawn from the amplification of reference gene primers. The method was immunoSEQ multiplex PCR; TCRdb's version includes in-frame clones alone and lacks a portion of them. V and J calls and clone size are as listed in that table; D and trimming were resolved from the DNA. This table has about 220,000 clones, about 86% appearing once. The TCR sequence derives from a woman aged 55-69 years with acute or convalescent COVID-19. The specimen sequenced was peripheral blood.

The CDR3 is CAWNSGGDPNEQFF. The CDR3 DNA reads as TGTGCCTGGAATAGCGGGGGGGACCCAAATGAGCAGTTCTTC. The chain couples TRBV30 to TRBJ2-1, with 11 bases identical to TRBD2. Trimming at V came to 4 bases and at J to 7 bases, leaving 6 bases not matched to a gene. Per the germline V gene, CDR1 is GTSNPN and CDR2 is SVGIG (reference sequence). This CDR3 region has 14 residues. Looking up the rest from reference TRBV30 and TRBJ2-1 gives the full variable domain: SQTIHQWPATLVQPVGSPLSLECTVEGTSNPNLYWYRQAAGRGLQLLFYSVGIGQISSEVPQNLSASRPQDRQFILSSKKLLLSDSGFYLCAWNSGGDPNEQFFGPGTRLTVL.